This paragraph reports one TCR beta chain. Its antigen is as yet unknown. This sample is drawn from a study of T cell responses to AZD1222 COVID-19 vaccine. Study-level results: Scientists sampled the repertoires only once the peak T cell response had passed.

Sequenced by immunoSEQ multiplex PCR; TCRdb stores in-frame clones only, minus some. The sample carries around 200,000 clones, about 90% recorded once. This specimen was peripheral blood, taken on day 0 of AZD1222 vaccination. The source is an adult in good health.

The CDR3 DNA sequence: TGTGCCAGCAGTGTCTCTCAGGGGAGCAGCAGGGAGCAGTTCTTC. Residues: CASSVSQGSSREQFF. The chain has TRBV27 and TRBJ2-1, with a tentative D call TRBD1 (6 bases). The length of the CDR3 is 15 residues. V lost 5 bases and J 10 bases, leaving 21 bases between the germline ends. Germline V gene sequence: CDR1 MNHEY, CDR2 SMNVEV (reference sequence).